These 19 T cell receptor beta chains share one sample of origin, sequenced in a study of T cells after yellow fever vaccination. Using its own MiXCR run on the 5' RACE reads, TCRdb lists one record per CDR3 protein. The sample carries about 160,000 distinct CDR3 sequences, around 7.3% recorded once. Here the sequenced sample was CD4+ T cells sorted from PBMCs, taken about 5 days after the first yellow fever vaccination. Every receptor here comes from a man aged 18 to 29 who received the YFV17D yellow fever vaccine.

This clonotype has a count of ten or more. CDR3 DNA sequence: TGCGCCAGCAGCGTAGGCGGGGGGAAAGAGACCCAGTACTTC. Amino acid sequence: CASSVGGGKETQYF. This chain connects TRBV5-1 to TRBJ2-5, with 8 positions matching TRBD2. The CDR3 consists of 14 residues. The V and J ends lost 4 bases and 3 bases, in that order; junction bases with no gene match: 5. Germline lookup yields CDR1 SGHRS and CDR2 YFSETQ.

The CDR3 loop reads CASSLALAGVIPYEQYF. CDR3 coding DNA: TGTGCCAGCAGCTTAGCATTAGCGGGGGTCATACCCTACGAGCAGTACTTC. The chain has TRBV7-2 and TRBJ2-7, with 9 positions matching TRBD2. The CDR3 sequence is 17 residues long. With 0 bases clipped from V and 2 bases from J, the junction kept 8 bases outside the gene matches. The germline V gene encodes CDR1 SGHTA and CDR2 FQGNSA.

This clonotype was observed many times. The chain carries TRBV12-3 or TRBV12-4 and TRBJ1-2, with 9 bases fitting TRBD1. The CDR3 covers 16 residues. The J segment lost 4 bases and the V segment lost 7 bases, leaving 13 bases of the junction unmatched. The CDR3 region has the DNA TGTGCCAGCACGCCGGGACAGGGCGTCCCCCTCTATGGCTACACCTTC. Protein product: CASTPGQGVPLYGYTF.

The CDR3 DNA sequence: TGCGCCAGCAGCCAACCGTATTTCCCGGGCTACACCTTC. As protein: CASSQPYFPGYTF. This chain links TRBV4-1 with TRBJ1-2; D is uncertain. V was clipped by 2 bases and J by 8 bases, with 12 bases between them. The CDR3 loop spans 13 amino acids. Germline V gene sequence: CDR1 MGHRA, CDR2 YSYEKL.

This clonotype was recorded a few times. V is TRBV3-1 and J is TRBJ2-1; 9 positions agree with TRBD2. There are 16 residues in the CDR3. The germline V gene has CDR1 LGHDT and CDR2 YNNKEL (reference sequence). Trimming at V came to 3 bases and at J to 0 bases, leaving 3 bases not matched to a gene. CDR3 in amino acids: CASSHRGGASYNEQFF. In DNA form, the CDR3 reads TGTGCCAGCAGCCACCGCGGGGGGGCCTCCTACAATGAGCAGTTCTTC.

This clonotype came up a few times. V is TRBV2 and J is TRBJ1-1; D gene ambiguous. The germline V gene encodes CDR1 SNHLY and CDR2 FYNNEI. V dropped 6 bases and J dropped 1 base, with 6 bases sitting between them. CDR3 length equals 12 residues. The CDR3 nucleotides read TGTGCCAGCAGACGGGCGAACACTGAAGCTTTCTTT. It translates to CASRRANTEAFF.

This clonotype was observed at least ten times. The chain combines TRBV18 with TRBJ2-1; D is uncertain. This CDR3 has 14 amino acids. The V and J ends lost 3 bases and 5 bases respectively, with 11 bases between them. CDR1 and CDR2 (germline): KGHSH, LQKENI. This CDR3 is CASSPRFQDNEQFF. The CDR3 region has the DNA TGTGCCAGCTCACCTCGATTCCAGGACAATGAGCAGTTCTTC.

This clonotype was seen more than once but under ten times. V and J are TRBV19 and TRBJ1-1, with D uncertain. V gave up 4 bases and J gave up 1 base, with 7 bases separating them. The CDR3 spans 13 residues. Germline V gene data show CDR1 as LNHDA and CDR2 as SQIVND (reference sequence). The CDR3 bases are TGTGCCAGTAGTACCCGAGGGAACACTGAAGCTTTCTTT. This translates into CASSTRGNTEAFF.

The chain links TRBV18 to TRBJ2-3; unclear D gene. The germline V and J ends were trimmed by 2 bases and 4 bases, with 13 bases remaining between them. The length of the CDR3 is 15 residues. Germline V gene sequence: CDR1 KGHSH, CDR2 LQKENI. CDR3 sequence (DNA): TGTGCCAGCTCACCAAGTCCCCAGAAATCAGATACGCAGTATTTT. As protein: CASSPSPQKSDTQYF.

This clonotype has at least ten counts. V gene TRBV2 combines with J gene TRBJ2-7; either TRBD1 or TRBD2 may supply D (6 bases each). Trimming pared 7 bases from V and 3 bases from J, leaving 16 bases between. Germline-derived CDR1 and CDR2 are SNHLY and FYNNEI. The CDR3 totals 14 residues. The CDR3 DNA reads as TGTGCCAGCACTCGCCTCGGGGGCGTCTACGAGCAGTACGTC. This sequence encodes CASTRLGGVYEQYV.

This chain joins TRBV7-3 and TRBJ1-1, with D perhaps TRBD1 (6 bases). There are 18 residues in the CDR3. Germline V gene sequence: CDR1 SGHTA, CDR2 FQGTGA. V gave up 1 base and J gave up 0 bases, with 18 bases separating them. The CDR3 DNA reads TGTGCCAGCAGCTTAATAGCCGGGTCAGGGGTTATGAACACTGAAGCTTTCTTT. Translating it yields CASSLIAGSGVMNTEAFF.

In its sample, this clonotype was seen many times. This chain links TRBV7-9 with TRBJ2-7; D possibly uses TRBD1 or TRBD2 (6 bases each). The length of the CDR3 is 14 residues. The V and J ends lost 5 bases and 7 bases respectively, with 18 bases between them. The germline gives CDR1 SEHNR, CDR2 FQNEAQ (reference sequence). CDR3 DNA sequence: TGTGCCAGCAGCCGCGAAGGGGGGATAGGGGAGCAGTACGTC. Its translation: CASSREGGIGEQYV.

This clonotype was found many times. The V gene is TRBV7-2, the J gene TRBJ2-7; no clear D. CDR1 SGHTA and CDR2 FQGNSA come from the germline V gene. The CDR3 runs 14 residues. Trimming left V 4 bases short and J 0 bases short, with 10 bases between. The CDR3 sequence: CASSSDETSYEQYF. DNA of the CDR3: TGTGCCAGCAGCTCGGACGAAACCTCCTACGAGCAGTACTTC. Full variable domain (outside the CDR3, taken from reference TRBV7-2 and TRBJ2-7): GAGVSQSPSNKVTEKGKDVELRCDPISGHTALYWYRQSLGQGLEFLIYFQGNSAPDKSGLPSDRFSAERTGGSVSTLTIQRTQQEDSAVYLCASSSDETSYEQYFGPGTRLTVT.

Points on this clonotype: A much larger clone sits a single nucleotide away, making a read error possible. The CDR3 DNA reads TGCAGCGTTGCAGCACAGGTGAATGAGCAGTTCTTC. Its translation is CSVAAQVNEQFF. The chain employs TRBV29-1 and TRBJ2-1, with a tentative D call TRBD1 (5 bases). Germline CDR1 SQVTM, CDR2 ANQGSEA. The CDR3 runs 12 residues. V was shortened by 4 bases and J by 7 bases, with 11 bases between the two germline ends.

This clonotype was observed many times. This rearrangement joins TRBV6-6 to TRBJ2-1, with unresolved D. Per the germline V gene, CDR1 is MNHNY and CDR2 is SVGAGI (reference sequence). The CDR3 is made up of 11 amino acids. Trimming left V 8 bases short and J 3 bases short, with 5 bases between. Written as DNA, the CDR3 is TGTGCCAGCTGCGACTACAATGAGCAGTTCTTC. Translation: CASCDYNEQFF.

In its sample, this clonotype was seen many times. CDR3 loop: CASSEGGGLNTEAFF. CDR3 nucleotide sequence: TGTGCCAGCAGTGAAGGCGGAGGTCTGAACACTGAAGCTTTCTTT. The chain employs TRBV2 and TRBJ1-1, with D unresolved. Germline V lookup: CDR1 SNHLY, CDR2 FYNNEI. Trimming shortened V by 1 base and J by 0 bases, and 9 bases separated the two germline ends. This CDR3 is built from 15 residues. Using reference TRBV2 and TRBJ1-1 for the parts outside the CDR3, the full variable domain is EPEVTQTPSHQVTQMGQEVILRCVPISNHLYFYWYRQILGQKVEFLVSFYNNEISEKSEIFDDQFSVERPDGSNFTLKIRSTKLEDSAMYFCASSEGGGLNTEAFFGQGTRLTVV.

Many counts were recorded for this clonotype. This rearrangement joins TRBV2 to TRBJ2-7; 8 bases are shared with TRBD1. Germline V CDR1 and CDR2: SNHLY, FYNNEI. The CDR3 covers 12 residues. Trimming cost V 7 bases and J 5 bases; bases outside gene matches: 4. The DNA of the CDR3 is TGTGCCAGCACCGGGACAGGCCACGAGCAGTACTTC. This encodes CASTGTGHEQYF.

This rearrangement joins TRBV14 to TRBJ1-2, with D maybe TRBD1 (5 bases). The CDR3 has 12 amino acids. The germline V and J ends were trimmed by 0 bases and 8 bases, with 7 bases remaining between them. CDR1 and CDR2 (germline): SGHDN, FVKESK. DNA of the CDR3: TGTGCCAGCAGCCAAGACAAGGGGGGCTACACCTTC. Amino acid sequence: CASSQDKGGYTF.

This clonotype was counted at least ten times. The chain joins TRBV7-3 to TRBJ2-1; 10 bases are shared with TRBD2. The CDR3 covers 16 residues. V lost 5 bases, J lost 5 bases, and 9 bases stayed unmatched. Germline V lookup: CDR1 SGHTA, CDR2 FQGTGA. The CDR3 DNA follows: TGTGCCAGCAGCCCAAAGAGCGGGGGGGCTGACAATGAGCAGTTCTTC. Its protein product is CASSPKSGGADNEQFF.